This T cell receptor (beta chain) was recovered during a study of shared clonotypes between healthy human individuals. Study summary: There were three CD4 naive, three CD4 memory, two CD8 naive and one CD8 memory plates per donor.

Data came from immunoSEQ multiplex PCR; TCRdb stores just in-frame clones and leaves some out. The table includes approximately 720,000 clones, just over 90% detected once. It was CD45RO-negative cells, positively selected for CCR7, that made up naive CD8 cells, with terminally differentiated effector memory CD45RA+ cells excluded. This TCR derives from a man aged 30 to 39 in good health. Sequenced input: naive CD8+ T cells sorted from blood.

The DNA of the CDR3 is TGCGCCAGCAGCGCCAGTAGCGGGAGGGCCTACGAGCAGTACTTC. It is translated as CASSASSGRAYEQYF. The chain is built from TRBV4-1 and TRBJ2-7; TRBD2 matches 11 bases. The CDR3 runs to 15 residues. V dropped 5 bases and J dropped 2; count of bases not matched to a gene: 5. CDR1 is MGHRA and CDR2 is YSYEKL in the germline V gene.